The entry that follows covers one T cell receptor beta chain sequence. The CDR3 does not end in the conserved phenylalanine or tryptophan, so this is likely a read error. The DNA is left out, because the CDR3 cannot be placed on it with certainty; the CDR3 is given as TCRdb lists it. A total of 15 residues make up the CDR3, ends included. Germline loops: CDR1 MNHEY, CDR2 SMNVEV (reference sequence). This entry belongs to a study of blood T cell repertoires in COVID-19. The data were produced by immunoSEQ multiplex PCR, yet TCRdb's version contains in-frame clones alone and is incomplete. The table lists 330,000 or so clones, about 90% of them singletons.

The chain is built from TRBV27 and TRBJ2-7; the table's TRBD2 call for D was not verified on the DNA. The source material was PBMCs or T cells enriched from blood (not recorded which). This TCR came from a man between 35 and 55 years old in a cohort exposed to, infected with or recovered from COVID-19 (not recorded which). CDR3 sequence reads: CAGLPQLAGGPFIRD.